This T cell receptor beta chain was sequenced during a study of regulatory and conventional T cells in RAG deficiency. Blood CD4+ CD25-low CD127-high conventional T cells supplied the genomic DNA template. Only a few counts were recorded for this clone. J lost 0 bases, V lost 4 bases, and 4 bases had no gene match. Germline CDR1 and CDR2: SGHNT and YYREEE (reference sequence). The CDR3 loop spans 14 amino acids. Clones were read by immunoSEQ multiplex PCR, and TCRdb kept only the in-frame ones, dropping some. The sample contains some 21,000 clones, approximately 95% of which appear only once. Another study also made use of these data, one on regulatory T cells. That source notes: Primers: 52 TRBV forward and 13 TRBJ reverse.

The TCR was taken from a human donor in good health. This chain links TRBV5-4 with TRBJ2-7; 7 bases agree with TRBD1. The sequenced sample was CD25- CD4+ T cells sorted from blood. The CDR3 bases are TGTGCCAGCAGCCGCCGGGACAGCTCCTACGAGCAGTACTTC. Translating gives CASSRRDSSYEQYF. The complete variable domain, with remaining parts taken from reference TRBV5-4 and TRBJ2-7, reads ETGVTQSPTHLIKTRGQQVTLRCSSQSGHNTVSWYQQALGQGPQFIFQYYREEENGRGNFPPRFSGLQFPNYSSELNVNALELDDSALYLCASSRRDSSYEQYFGPGTRLTVT.